The present T cell receptor beta chain was sequenced within a study of OX40 agonist ivuxolimab in advanced cancers. Concerning the study at large: Ivuxolimab was a fully human IgG2 agonistic monoclonal antibody targeting the costimulatory receptor OX40 (CD134). Intravenous ivuxolimab was administered to patients every 2 weeks at six dose levels: 0.01, 0.1, 0.3, 1.5, 3 and 10 mg/kg. Of the roughly 51 patients in dose escalation, about 19 had hepatocellular carcinoma, roughly 15 had melanoma, 9 had renal cell carcinoma and 9 had head and neck cancer. The dose-escalation cohort was around 84% male with a mean age of approximately 59 years, ranging from roughly 23 to 90. Prior anti-PD-1, anti-PD-L1 or anti-CTLA-4 therapy was permitted, and checkpoint inhibitors had been received by about two fifths of dose-escalation patients. Three dose-escalation patients achieved partial responses, one with hepatocellular carcinoma and two with cutaneous melanoma. The point of sequencing TCRbeta in the periphery was to test whether ivuxolimab changed TCR sequence diversity and drove clonal T-cell expansion. The paper covers the monotherapy dose-escalation part of the phase I ivuxolimab trial, which included N of about 51 patients. Findings and caveats that apply to the study as a whole: In partial responders in the 0.1-3.0 mg/kg groups, normalized peripheral clonal expansion was found to be among the lowest, especially among CD8+ T cells. Low levels of normalized T-cell clonal expansion were also shown by some nonresponding patients. The antigen specificity of the peripheral T cells that underwent clonal expansion was not determined. At doses from 0.1 to 3.0 mg/kg, clonal expansion was seen in both CD4+ and CD8+ blood T cells between baseline and week 6. On average, CD8+ T cells showed more expanded clones than CD4+ T cells after ivuxolimab.

To sequence the TCRbeta CDR3 region, genomic DNA was isolated from the sorted cells. The immunoSEQ Assay was used for sequencing of TCRbeta CDR3 regions. Entries here come from immuneACCESS through TCRdb and include only in-frame sequences with V and J called. Some clones fail to appear in such tables; in the studies checked, an unresolved V gene covers under half of the shortfall, and the cause of the remainder is unknown. The sample table records 74,000 or so clones; 90% of these occur just once. The ten biggest clones cover more than 1.5% of the sample. The trial excluded patients who had a history of autoimmune disease or who were on systemic immunosuppression. In every dose cohort, peripheral blood was drawn for TCR sequencing at baseline, cycle 4 day 1, and cycle 7 day 1. The samples were drawn from a first-in-human, open-label, multicenter phase I dose-escalation trial of ivuxolimab. Adults with locally advanced or metastatic melanoma, renal cell carcinoma, hepatocellular carcinoma or head and neck squamous cell carcinoma were enrolled in the trial. Before TCR sequencing, CD4+ T cells and CD8+ T cells from peripheral blood were sorted into separate populations.

With regard to this clone: There is no known antigen for this receptor. Base qualities were left out, and no much larger clone turns up one base away.

The CDR3 contains 14 residues, cysteine and phenylalanine counted. Left in the record is the CDR3 DNA by itself, 42 bases read in frame from the first base. Trimming costs V 3 bases and J 3 bases, and their ends lie 10 bases apart. In the germline V gene, CDR1 corresponds to MGHRA and CDR2 to YSYEKL. Sequences were derived from CD4+ or CD8+ T cells sorted from blood, sampled in a trial of the OX40 agonist ivuxolimab. The sequence links TRBV4-1 to TRBJ2-3; the D gene is possibly TRBD1 or TRBD2, with 5 bases matching each. The sequence derives from an adult with an advanced solid tumor such as melanoma, head and neck, liver or kidney cancer. Here the CDR3 is given as CASSHGAATDTQYF. The sequenced DNA: TGCGCCAGCAGCCACGGGGCTGCAACAGATACGCAGTATTTT.